A selection of T cell receptor beta chains follows, all from one sample in a study of beta chain features in type 1 diabetes. The assay was immunoSEQ multiplex PCR, and TCRdb's table has in-frame clones only and misses some. In the table there are about 28,000 clones, less than 75% of which are singletons. Input material: Tregs from blood. The receptor set was obtained from a woman aged 25 to 39 with type 1 diabetes. The conserved cysteine and the conserved F or W are not part of the CDR3 here.

V	J	CDR3
TRBV29-1	TRBJ2-1	SAEGTETYNEQF
TRBV6-5	TRBJ2-5	ASSYSALREETQY
TRBV7-2	TRBJ1-2	ASSLDRIYGYT
TRBV11-2	TRBJ1-2	ASSAGQVYGYT
TRBV23-1	TRBJ1-1	ASIEGTGGAF
TRBV5-1	TRBJ1-5	ASSLGTSGSNQPQH
TRBV7-3	TRBJ2-6	ASRSAGLTSGANVLT
TRBV19	TRBJ1-5	ASSNRGMYQPQH
TRBV7-9	TRBJ2-6	ASRLTGAVSGANVLT
TRBV10-3	TRBJ2-1	AITTGQGRNEQF
TRBV6-1	TRBJ1-4	ASSGQGFNEKLF
TRBV7-4	TRBJ1-1	ARGGRDTEAF
TRBV5-1	TRBJ2-2	ASSGGQGHITGELF
TRBV7-9	TRBJ2-3	ASSLVFASPSTDTQY
TRBV28	TRBJ2-1	ASSWGRGSREQF
TRBV30	TRBJ2-5	AWSVQGGLQETQY
TRBV5-1	TRBJ1-1	ASSPGTLPSPAF